This section outlines one T cell receptor beta chain sequence together with its context. This specimen belongs to a study of T-cell reconstitution after alpha-beta-depleted transplantation in children. Construction of the TCRbeta library involved unique molecular identifiers. TCRdb re-analysed the PCR reads in MiXCR, keeping a single row per CDR3 protein. This table holds about 640,000 distinct CDR3 sequences, approximately 15% found once. The CDR3 is made up of 14 amino acids. The germline CDR1 and CDR2 sequences are GTSNPN and SVGIG (reference sequence). J lost 1 base, V lost 5 bases, and 6 bases had no gene match.

Sequenced material: PBMCs from the stem cell graft donor, taken from the stem cell graft. J is TRBJ2-3 and V is TRBV30; TRBD1 matches at 7 bases. The receptor comes from a human donor who donated a stem cell graft to a child with acute myeloid leukemia. As DNA, the CDR3 is TGTGCCTGGGCAGCCGGGACAGGCACAGATACGCAGTATTTT. It codes for CAWAAGTGTDTQYF.